The 27 T cell receptor beta chains in this list originate from one sample, sequenced in a study of blood T cells in healthy people across ages. Combining a sample-barcoded 5' primer with a J-beta primer mix, a second PCR ran for roughly 6 to 12 cycles. TCRdb re-called the 5' RACE reads through MiXCR, storing one row per CDR3 protein. Here the sample spans hundreds of thousands of distinct CDR3 sequences, about 43% being singletons. Sequenced input: blood. The receptor source for this set is an older man in good health.

J is TRBJ2-1 and V is TRBV14; D is possibly TRBD1 (5 bases). CDR1 is SGHDN and CDR2 is FVKESK in the germline V gene. The CDR3 has 18 amino acids. Trimming cost V 0 bases and J 0 bases, with 15 bases left between them. This CDR3 is CASSQDTARARSYNEQFF. The CDR3 DNA reads TGTGCCAGCAGCCAAGACACGGCCAGGGCTCGCTCCTACAATGAGCAGTTCTTC.

This clonotype was seen more than once but under ten times. This chain joins TRBV7-2 and TRBJ2-4; TRBD2 matches 13 bases. TRBJ2-7 matches the DNA end more closely, so the J call is doubtful. This CDR3 is built from 17 residues. Germline lookup yields CDR1 SGHTA and CDR2 FQGNSA. The CDR3 sequence: CASSFRWGTSGEYEQYF. In nucleotides, the CDR3 is TGTGCCAGCAGCTTTAGGTGGGGGACTAGCGGGGAGTACGAGCAGTACTTC.

This clonotype showed up just once. Possible read error: a much larger clone is one base away. The chain has TRBV4-2 and TRBJ2-3; 7 nucleotides align to TRBD2. CDR3 length equals 16 residues. Germline loops: CDR1 LGHNA, CDR2 YNFKEQ. Written as DNA, the CDR3 is TGTACCAGCAGCCTCCCGACTAGGGAGGGATTTGATACGCAGTATTTT. It encodes CTSSLPTREGFDTQYF.

For this clonotype: This may be a read error, as it is one base from a much larger clone. The chain employs TRBV7-2 and TRBJ1-2, with unresolved D. From germline, CDR1 is SGHTA and CDR2 FQGNSA. With 2 bases removed from V and 8 bases from J, the gap between germline ends came to 12 bases. The CDR3 is 13 residues long. The CDR3 DNA is TGTACCAGCAGCTTATCCCGTCGGATAGGCTACACCTTC. This encodes CTSSLSRRIGYTF. The full variable domain, completed using reference TRBV7-2 and TRBJ1-2, is GAGVSQSPSNKVTEKGKDVELRCDPISGHTALYWYRQSLGQGLEFLIYFQGNSAPDKSGLPSDRFSAERTGGSVSTLTIQRTQQEDSAVYLCTSSLSRRIGYTFGSGTRLTVV.

The rearrangement links TRBV6-2 or TRBV6-3 to TRBJ2-3; D gene uncertain. Trimming took 6 bases from V and 0 from J, leaving 10 bases between them. The CDR3 sequence is 14 residues long. The germline gives CDR1 MNHEY, CDR2 SVGEGT. CDR3 in amino acids: CASSLPGSTDTQYF. CDR3 nucleotides: TGTGCCAGCAGCCTACCCGGAAGCACAGATACGCAGTATTTT.

CDR3 sequence (DNA): TGTGCCAGCAGTGCCTCGGGGACAGGCAACACTGAAGCTTTCTTT. This gives the protein CASSASGTGNTEAFF. The gene calls are TRBV6-2 or TRBV6-3 and TRBJ1-1; 8 positions agree with TRBD1. The V gene end was trimmed by 5 bases and the J gene end by 2 bases; junction bases not matched to a gene: 7. This CDR3 is built from 15 residues. Per germline, CDR1 MNHEY and CDR2 SVGEGT.

In its sample, this clonotype was seen a few times. The J gene is TRBJ1-6, the V gene TRBV7-2; possible D gene TRBD1, 5 bases. CDR3 length equals 16 residues. Deletions cut 5 bases from V and 5 bases from J, with 16 bases between. Germline assignment: CDR1 SGHTA and CDR2 FQGNSA. The CDR3, as DNA: TGTGCCAGCAGCATGCAGGGTAGCTCTGATAATTCACCCCTCCACTTT. Translated, it gives CASSMQGSSDNSPLHF.

This clonotype showed up many times. The CDR3 loop reads CASSEWDRAGEAFF. DNA for the CDR3: TGTGCCAGCAGTGAATGGGACAGGGCTGGTGAAGCTTTCTTT. V is TRBV2 and J is TRBJ1-1; TRBD1 matches at 9 bases. V trimming: 2 bases; J trimming: 7 bases; junction bases outside the gene matches: 5. Germline lookup yields CDR1 SNHLY and CDR2 FYNNEI. This CDR3 region has 14 residues.

This clonotype was recorded a few times. The chain employs TRBV6-5 and TRBJ2-1; D might be TRBD1 (6 bases). Germline-derived CDR1 and CDR2 are MNHEY and SVGAGI. V was cut by 0 bases and J by 9 bases, with 15 bases left in between. There are 15 residues in the CDR3. The CDR3 DNA reads as TGTGCCAGCAGTTACTCTCGGGCAGGGGAAGGTGAGCAGTTCTTC. It specifies CASSYSRAGEGEQFF.

The chain couples TRBV7-2 to TRBJ2-3, with 8 bases matching TRBD2. Germline CDR1 SGHTA, CDR2 FQGNSA. Trimming removed 5 bases from V and 5 bases from J; junction bases left unmatched: 6. The CDR3 is 14 residues long. This chain's CDR3 is CASSQLAELDTQYF. CDR3 coding DNA: TGTGCCAGCAGCCAACTAGCGGAGTTAGATACGCAGTATTTT.

The V and J genes are TRBV7-2 and TRBJ1-3, with D tentatively TRBD1 (5 bases). The CDR3 consists of 14 residues. The V and J ends lost 5 bases and 2 bases respectively, with 10 bases between them. CDR1 and CDR2 from the germline V gene are SGHTA and FQGNSA. The CDR3, as DNA: TGTGCCAGCAGCCCAGGGACGGCTGGAAACACCATATATTTT. Its translation: CASSPGTAGNTIYF.

The chain combines TRBV25-1 with TRBJ2-3; 13 positions agree with TRBD2. Trimming cost V 4 bases and J 0 bases; bases outside gene matches: 4. The germline gives CDR1 MGHDK, CDR2 SYGVNS. The CDR3 length is 17 residues. The CDR3 region is CASSGTSGSASTDTQYF. The CDR3 DNA reads TGTGCCAGCAGTGGGACTAGCGGGAGCGCTAGCACAGATACGCAGTATTTT.

The chain links TRBV2 to TRBJ1-6; weak D call: TRBD1 (6 bases). Germline V gene lookup returns CDR1 SNHLY and CDR2 FYNNEI. V lost 5 bases to trimming and J lost 6 bases, with 11 bases between them. This CDR3 has 14 residues. CDR3 DNA: TGTGCCAGCAGTCGGACAGCACCTAATTCACCCCTCCACTTT. As protein: CASSRTAPNSPLHF.

The rearrangement uses TRBV5-1 and TRBJ2-1, with D maybe TRBD2 (5 bases). The closer fit of TRBJ2-7 to the DNA end suggests the J call may be wrong. The CDR3 has 16 residues. Germline V gene lookup returns CDR1 SGHRS and CDR2 YFSETQ. The CDR3 DNA is TGCGCCAGCAGCCCAGACACGTCTAGCTCCTACAATGAGCAGTACTTC. It codes for CASSPDTSSSYNEQYF.

V and J are TRBV10-3 and TRBJ2-7; possible D gene TRBD1, 6 bases. The CDR3 consists of 11 residues. Germline V lookup: CDR1 ENHRY, CDR2 SYGVKD. Between the trimmed V and J ends, which lost 3 bases and 6 bases, there was a span of 6 bases. Here the CDR3 DNA reads TGTGCCATCAGTGACAGGGGCGAGCAGTACTTC. This sequence encodes CAISDRGEQYF.

The rearrangement uses TRBV5-1 and TRBJ2-3, with TRBD2 matching 13 bases. V gave up 0 bases and J gave up 4 bases; unmatched junction bases: 5. Per the germline V gene, CDR1 is SGHRS and CDR2 is YFSETQ. The CDR3 extends over 17 amino acids. CDR3 bases: TGCGCCAGCAGCTTGGCCACTAGCGGGGGGGCCGCAGATACGCAGTATTTT. Its protein product is CASSLATSGGAADTQYF.

This sequence joins TRBV7-2 and TRBJ2-3; 14 bases align to TRBD2. CDR1 is SGHTA and CDR2 is FQGNSA in the germline V gene. V shed 7 bases, J shed 1 base, and the junction held 13 bases outside the gene matches. The CDR3 length is 19 residues. DNA of the CDR3: TGTGCCAGCAACTCCCCCGGGACTAGCGGGAGATTTGGCACAGATACGCAGTATTTT. Translated, it gives CASNSPGTSGRFGTDTQYF.

In its sample, this clonotype was seen a few times. This rearrangement joins TRBV7-2 to TRBJ1-4, with unresolved D. This CDR3 is 14 amino acids long. V lost 0 bases and J 10 bases, leaving 12 bases between the germline ends. Germline assignment: CDR1 SGHTA and CDR2 FQGNSA. Written as DNA, the CDR3 is TGTGCCAGCAGCTTAGCAACAGACACCCCAAAACTGTTTTTT. It encodes CASSLATDTPKLFF. The full variable domain, rest sourced from reference TRBV7-2 and TRBJ1-4, is GAGVSQSPSNKVTEKGKDVELRCDPISGHTALYWYRQSLGQGLEFLIYFQGNSAPDKSGLPSDRFSAERTGGSVSTLTIQRTQQEDSAVYLCASSLATDTPKLFFGSGTQLSVL.

This clonotype was observed many times. The gene calls are TRBV20-1 and TRBJ2-7; D perhaps matches TRBD1 (6 bases). Germline loops: CDR1 DFQATT, CDR2 SNEGSKA (reference sequence). The CDR3 runs to 14 residues. V lost 0 bases and J 3 bases, leaving 12 bases between the germline ends. CDR3 in amino acids: CSARDAGTNYEQYF. The CDR3 region has the DNA TGCAGTGCTAGAGATGCTGGGACAAACTACGAGCAGTACTTC.

The chain recombines TRBV7-6 with TRBJ1-2; D possibly corresponds to TRBD1 (6 bases). CDR1 SGHVS and CDR2 FNYEAQ come from the germline V gene. V was trimmed by 5 bases and J by 1 base, leaving 20 bases between them. This CDR3 has 17 amino acids. Here the CDR3 reads CASSRHRKDRSNYGYTF. DNA of the CDR3: TGTGCCAGCAGCCGACATAGAAAGGACAGAAGTAACTATGGCTACACCTTC. The full variable domain, rest sourced from reference TRBV7-6 and TRBJ1-2, is GAGVSQSPRYKVTKRGQDVALRCDPISGHVSLYWYRQALGQGPEFLTYFNYEAQQDKSGLPNDRFSAERPEGSISTLTIQRTEQRDSAMYRCASSRHRKDRSNYGYTFGSGTRLTVV.

The V gene is TRBV12-3 or TRBV12-4, the J gene TRBJ2-2, with 7 bases aligning to TRBD1. Trimming removed 5 bases from V and 1 base from J; junction bases left unmatched: 4. The CDR3 extends over 15 amino acids. The chain's CDR3 is CASSERTGNTGELFF. CDR3 nucleotides: TGTGCCAGCAGTGAACGGACAGGGAACACCGGGGAGCTGTTTTTT.

This clonotype was counted only a few times. V is TRBV20-1 and J is TRBJ2-1, with TRBD1 matching 7 bases. Trimming took 4 bases from V and 7 from J; bases not matched to a gene: 10. The CDR3 has 14 amino acids. The V gene's germline CDR1 is DFQATT and CDR2 SNEGSKA (reference sequence). For the CDR3, the DNA is TGCAGTGCTAACCCCCGACAGGGAGTAAATGAGCAGTTCTTC. Translation gives CSANPRQGVNEQFF.

The sample holds a few counts of this clonotype. This chain connects TRBV7-2 to TRBJ2-5, with TRBD2 identical over 8 bases. V lost 3 bases to trimming and J lost 4 bases; unmatched junction nucleotides: 10. This CDR3 is built from 16 residues. Germline V gene sequence: CDR1 SGHTA, CDR2 FQGNSA. The DNA of the CDR3 is TGTGCCAGCAGCTTCGGTCGGGGGGGCCGGGGAGAGACCCAGTACTTC. Translating gives CASSFGRGGRGETQYF.

A remark on this clonotype: A read error may produce the germline difference seen at one junction end. The V call is TRBV6-2 or TRBV6-3, the J call TRBJ2-1, with 15 bases fitting TRBD2. This CDR3 spans 17 amino acids. CDR1 and CDR2 from the germline V gene are MNHEY and SVGEGT. In DNA form, the CDR3 reads TGTGTCAGCAGCGGCAGGACTAGCGGGAGGGGTTACAATGAGCAGTTCTTC. Protein: CVSSGRTSGRGYNEQFF.

This rearrangement joins TRBV7-2 to TRBJ2-3, with 8 bases matching TRBD1. The germline CDR1 and CDR2 sequences are SGHTA and FQGNSA. The length of the CDR3 is 14 residues. The ends lost 6 bases at V and 3 bases at J; junction bases unmatched: 5. Here the CDR3 DNA reads TGTGCCAGCAGTTCCAGGGGGCGAACAGATACGCAGTATTTT. Its protein product is CASSSRGRTDTQYF.

This chain connects TRBV20-1 to TRBJ2-7; no clear D gene. V was pared by 3 bases and J by 5 bases, with 11 bases between. The CDR3 is made up of 12 amino acids. Germline V gene data show CDR1 as DFQATT and CDR2 as SNEGSKA (reference sequence). For the CDR3, the DNA is TGCAGTGCTAGCGGTTCTCGGCACGAGCAGTACTTC. This gives the protein CSASGSRHEQYF.

This chain connects TRBV6-2 or TRBV6-3 to TRBJ1-6, with 8 bases that match TRBD1. The CDR3 spans 15 residues. Trimming cost V 5 bases and J 9 bases; bases outside gene matches: 9. CDR1 is MNHEY, CDR2 SVGEGT, per germline. This CDR3 reads CASSTTGVGVSPLHF. CDR3 coding DNA: TGTGCCAGCAGTACGACAGGGGTTGGCGTTTCACCCCTCCACTTT.